The source of this T cell receptor beta chain is a study of CD8 T cells in ankylosing spondylitis. CDR1 is DFQATT and CDR2 is SNEGSKA in the germline V gene (reference sequence). The CDR3 contains 14 residues. The trim removed 6 bases at V and 5 bases at J, leaving 11 bases unmatched. Points from the study as a whole: Ankylosing spondylitis blood appeared to carry a characteristic TCR beta motif of several highly homologous variants. Clones linked to disease, bearing a CD8+ phenotype, were relatively rare in peripheral blood.

5'-RACE, quantitative and with molecular barcodes, yielded the TCR beta libraries. TCRdb itself ran the 5' RACE reads through MiXCR, one entry per CDR3 protein. This repertoire shows more than 300,000 distinct CDR3 sequences, 7.5% to 9% found once; its top ten account for more than 12%. This clonotype has a single count. Its target is unknown. The chain recombines TRBV20-1 with TRBJ2-5; 8 nucleotides align to TRBD1. The clonotype was recovered from a male donor with ankylosing spondylitis. Sequencing was carried out using blood, either unsorted or a sorted T cell fraction (not recorded which). CDR3 DNA: TGCAGTGCCCGTTTGGACAGGGTCCAGGAGACCCAGTACTTC. Amino acids: CSARLDRVQETQYF.